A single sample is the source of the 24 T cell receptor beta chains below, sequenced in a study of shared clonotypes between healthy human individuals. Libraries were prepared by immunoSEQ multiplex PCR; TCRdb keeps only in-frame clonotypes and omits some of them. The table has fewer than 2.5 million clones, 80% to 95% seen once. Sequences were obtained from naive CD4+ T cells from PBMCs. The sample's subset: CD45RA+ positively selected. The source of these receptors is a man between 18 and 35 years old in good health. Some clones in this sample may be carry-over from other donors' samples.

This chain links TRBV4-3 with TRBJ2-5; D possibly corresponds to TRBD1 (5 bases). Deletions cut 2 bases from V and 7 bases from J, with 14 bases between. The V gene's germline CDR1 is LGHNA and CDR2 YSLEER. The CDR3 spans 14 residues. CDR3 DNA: TGCGCCAGCAGCCAATCCAGGACATCCGGGACCCAGTACTTC. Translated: CASSQSRTSGTQYF.

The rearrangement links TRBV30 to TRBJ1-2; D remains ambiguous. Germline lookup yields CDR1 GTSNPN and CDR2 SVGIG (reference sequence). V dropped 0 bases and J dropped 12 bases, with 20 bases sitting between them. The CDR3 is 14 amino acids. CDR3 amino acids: CAWSVEGSGEGNTF. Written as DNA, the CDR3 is TGTGCCTGGAGTGTAGAAGGGAGTGGGGAGGGAAACACCTTC.

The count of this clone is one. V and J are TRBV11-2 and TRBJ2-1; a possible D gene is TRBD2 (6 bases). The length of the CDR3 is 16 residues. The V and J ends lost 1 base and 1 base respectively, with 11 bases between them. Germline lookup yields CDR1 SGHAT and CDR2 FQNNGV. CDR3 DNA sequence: TGTGCCAGCAGCTTAGGGGAGGCAGTATCCTACAATGAGCAGTTCTTC. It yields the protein CASSLGEAVSYNEQFF.

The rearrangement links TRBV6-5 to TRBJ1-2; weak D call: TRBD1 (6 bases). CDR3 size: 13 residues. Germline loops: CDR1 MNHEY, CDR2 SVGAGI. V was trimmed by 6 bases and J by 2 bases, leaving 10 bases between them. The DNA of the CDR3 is TGTGCCAGCAGGAAAACAGGGAACTATGGCTACACCTTC. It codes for CASRKTGNYGYTF.

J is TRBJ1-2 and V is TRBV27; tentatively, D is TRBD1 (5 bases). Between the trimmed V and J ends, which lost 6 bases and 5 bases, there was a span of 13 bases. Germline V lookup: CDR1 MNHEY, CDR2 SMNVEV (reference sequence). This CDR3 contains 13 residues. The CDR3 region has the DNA TGTGCCAGCAGGAGGGGAATGAAGTATGGCTACACCTTC. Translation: CASRRGMKYGYTF.

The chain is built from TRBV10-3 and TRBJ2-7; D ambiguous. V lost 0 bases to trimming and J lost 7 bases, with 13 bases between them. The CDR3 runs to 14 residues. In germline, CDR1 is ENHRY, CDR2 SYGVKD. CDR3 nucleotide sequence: TGTGCCATCAGTGAGTCCATTCGACCGTCTGAGCAGTACTTC. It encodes CAISESIRPSEQYF.

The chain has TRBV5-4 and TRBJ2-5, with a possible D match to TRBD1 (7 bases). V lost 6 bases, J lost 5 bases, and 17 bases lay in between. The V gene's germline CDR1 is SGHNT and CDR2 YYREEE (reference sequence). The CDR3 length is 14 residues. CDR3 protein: CASTGGQRAETQYF. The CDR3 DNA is TGTGCCAGCACCGGGGGACAGCGAGCCGAGACCCAGTACTTC.

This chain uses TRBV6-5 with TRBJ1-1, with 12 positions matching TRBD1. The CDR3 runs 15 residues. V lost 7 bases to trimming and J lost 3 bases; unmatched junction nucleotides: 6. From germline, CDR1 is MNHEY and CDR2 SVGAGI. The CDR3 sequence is CASTAWDRGHTEAFF. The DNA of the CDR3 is TGTGCCAGCACCGCCTGGGACAGGGGGCACACTGAAGCTTTCTTT.

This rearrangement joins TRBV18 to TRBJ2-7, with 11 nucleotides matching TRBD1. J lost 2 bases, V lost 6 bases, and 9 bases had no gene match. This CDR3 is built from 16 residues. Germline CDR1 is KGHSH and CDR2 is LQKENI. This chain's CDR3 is CASSRRDRGIPYEQYF. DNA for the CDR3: TGTGCCAGCTCCCGCCGGGACAGGGGGATTCCCTACGAGCAGTACTTC.

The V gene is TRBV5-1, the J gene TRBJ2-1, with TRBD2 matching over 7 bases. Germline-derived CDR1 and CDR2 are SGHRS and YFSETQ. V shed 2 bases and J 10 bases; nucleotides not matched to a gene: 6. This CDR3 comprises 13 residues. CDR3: CASSFPSGGEQFF. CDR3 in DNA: TGCGCCAGCAGCTTCCCTAGCGGCGGGGAGCAGTTCTTC.

CDR3 sequence: CASREATGGREQYF. For the CDR3, the DNA is TGCGCCAGCAGGGAGGCGACAGGGGGAAGGGAGCAGTACTTC. The chain employs TRBV5-1 and TRBJ2-7, with 9 bases that match TRBD1. This CDR3 spans 14 amino acids. After removal of 5 bases from V and 7 bases from J, the junction contained 10 bases not matched to a gene. The germline CDR1 and CDR2 sequences are SGHRS and YFSETQ.

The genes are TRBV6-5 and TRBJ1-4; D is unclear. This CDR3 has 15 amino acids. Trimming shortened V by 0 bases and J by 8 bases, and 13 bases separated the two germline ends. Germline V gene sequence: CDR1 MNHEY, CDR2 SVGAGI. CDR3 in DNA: TGTGCCAGCAGTTACTCATTCTGGGTGGGAGAAAAACTGTTTTTT. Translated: CASSYSFWVGEKLFF.

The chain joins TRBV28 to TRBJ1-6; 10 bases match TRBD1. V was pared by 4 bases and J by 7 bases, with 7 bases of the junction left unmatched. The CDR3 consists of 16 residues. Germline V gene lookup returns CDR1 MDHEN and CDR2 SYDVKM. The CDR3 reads CASSSPGQGTNSPLHF. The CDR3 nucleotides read TGTGCCAGCAGTTCACCGGGACAGGGGACGAATTCACCCCTCCACTTT.

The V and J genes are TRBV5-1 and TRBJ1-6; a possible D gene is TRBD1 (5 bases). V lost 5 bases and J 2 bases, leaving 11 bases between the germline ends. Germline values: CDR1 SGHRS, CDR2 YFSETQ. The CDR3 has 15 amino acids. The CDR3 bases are TGCGCCAGCAGTCCTGGGGGAACCTATAATTCACCCCTCCACTTT. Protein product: CASSPGGTYNSPLHF.

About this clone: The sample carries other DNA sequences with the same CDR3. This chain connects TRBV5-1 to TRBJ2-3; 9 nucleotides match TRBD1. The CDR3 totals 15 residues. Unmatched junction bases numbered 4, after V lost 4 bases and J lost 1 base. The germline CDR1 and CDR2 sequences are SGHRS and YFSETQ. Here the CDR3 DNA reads TGCGCCAGCAGCGCGCGGACAGGGGGCACAGATACGCAGTATTTT. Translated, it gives CASSARTGGTDTQYF.

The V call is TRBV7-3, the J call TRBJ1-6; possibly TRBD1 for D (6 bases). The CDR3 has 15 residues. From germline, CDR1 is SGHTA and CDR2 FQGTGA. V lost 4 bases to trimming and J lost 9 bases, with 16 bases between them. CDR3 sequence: CASSSTGMWGSPLHF. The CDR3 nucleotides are TGTGCCAGCAGCTCAACAGGGATGTGGGGTTCACCCCTCCACTTT.

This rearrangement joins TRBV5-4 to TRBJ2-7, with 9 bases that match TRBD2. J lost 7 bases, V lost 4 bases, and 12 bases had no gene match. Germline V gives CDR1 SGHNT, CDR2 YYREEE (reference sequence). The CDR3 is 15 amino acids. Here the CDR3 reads CASSGVAGDKGEQYF. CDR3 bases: TGTGCCAGCAGCGGGGTAGCGGGAGACAAGGGGGAGCAGTACTTC.

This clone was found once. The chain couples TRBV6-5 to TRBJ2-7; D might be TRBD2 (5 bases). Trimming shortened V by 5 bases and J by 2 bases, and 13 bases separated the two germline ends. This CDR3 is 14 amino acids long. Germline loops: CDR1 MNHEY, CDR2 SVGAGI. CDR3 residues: CASSPLSGTYEQYF. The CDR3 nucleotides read TGTGCCAGCAGTCCCCTAAGCGGCACCTACGAGCAGTACTTC.

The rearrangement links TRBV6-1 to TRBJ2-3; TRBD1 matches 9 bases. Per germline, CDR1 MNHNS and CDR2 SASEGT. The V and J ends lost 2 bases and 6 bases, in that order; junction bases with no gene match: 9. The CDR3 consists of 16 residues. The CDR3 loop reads CASSERPLGQGDTQYF. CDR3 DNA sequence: TGTGCCAGCAGTGAAAGACCCCTCGGACAGGGGGATACGCAGTATTTT.

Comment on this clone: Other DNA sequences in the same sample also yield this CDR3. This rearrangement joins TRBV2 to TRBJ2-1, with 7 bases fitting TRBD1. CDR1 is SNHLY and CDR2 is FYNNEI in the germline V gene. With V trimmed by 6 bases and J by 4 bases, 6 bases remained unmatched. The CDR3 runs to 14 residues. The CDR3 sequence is CASSPGTVYNEQFF. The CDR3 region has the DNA TGTGCCAGCAGCCCCGGGACAGTTTACAATGAGCAGTTCTTC.

CDR3 sequence: CASSYEQGAGELFF. The CDR3, as DNA: TGCGCCAGCAGCTACGAACAGGGAGCCGGGGAGCTGTTTTTT. The J gene is TRBJ2-2, the V gene TRBV5-1, with a weak D call TRBD1 (6 bases). Trimming removed 3 bases from V and 6 bases from J, with 12 bases in between. CDR1 is SGHRS and CDR2 is YFSETQ in the germline V gene. This CDR3 has 14 amino acids.

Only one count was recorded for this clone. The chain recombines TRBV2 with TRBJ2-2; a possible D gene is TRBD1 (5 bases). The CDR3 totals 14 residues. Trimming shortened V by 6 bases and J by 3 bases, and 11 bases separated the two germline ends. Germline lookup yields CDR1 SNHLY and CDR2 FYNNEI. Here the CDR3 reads CASSQTGHTGELFF. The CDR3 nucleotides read TGTGCCAGCAGCCAAACAGGCCACACCGGGGAGCTGTTTTTT.

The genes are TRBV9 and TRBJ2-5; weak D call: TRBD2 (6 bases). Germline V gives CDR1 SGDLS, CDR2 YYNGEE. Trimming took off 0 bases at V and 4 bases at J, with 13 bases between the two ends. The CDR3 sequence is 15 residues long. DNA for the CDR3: TGTGCCAGCAGCGTAGGGAATCGGGGAGGAGAGACCCAGTACTTC. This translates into CASSVGNRGGETQYF.

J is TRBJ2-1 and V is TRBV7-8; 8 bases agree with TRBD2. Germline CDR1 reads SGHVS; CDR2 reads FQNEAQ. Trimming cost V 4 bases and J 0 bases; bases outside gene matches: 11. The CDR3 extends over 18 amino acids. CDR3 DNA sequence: TGTGCCAGCAGCTCAGGACTAGCTACATGGAGCTCCTACAATGAGCAGTTCTTC. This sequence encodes CASSSGLATWSSYNEQFF.